A single sample is the source of the 7 T cell receptor beta chains below, sequenced in a study of blood T cells in healthy people across ages. Combining a sample-barcoded 5' primer with a J-beta primer mix, a second PCR ran for roughly 7 to 12 cycles. TCRdb called the 5' RACE reads again in MiXCR, with one record for every CDR3 protein. The table has about 1,600,000 distinct CDR3 sequences, 35% to 45% seen once. Input material: blood. The receptors come from a woman aged 18-29 years in good health.

This clonotype has only a few counts. The CDR3 DNA sequence: TGCGCCAGCAGCTTTGCAGGGAACGAGCAGTACTTC. Protein sequence: CASSFAGNEQYF. The chain is built from TRBV5-1 and TRBJ2-7; a weak D match, TRBD1 (5 bases). The CDR3 spans 12 residues. Germline V gene lookup returns CDR1 SGHRS and CDR2 YFSETQ. Trimming shortened V by 2 bases and J by 5 bases, and 8 bases separated the two germline ends.

This clonotype appeared a single time. This chain joins TRBV6-1 and TRBJ1-4, with a possible D match to TRBD1 (5 bases). Per germline, CDR1 MNHNS and CDR2 SASEGT. With 4 bases removed from V and 4 bases from J, the gap between germline ends came to 13 bases. The CDR3 consists of 15 residues. CDR3 sequence: CASSAWDLYNEKLFF. In DNA, the CDR3 is TGTGCCAGCAGTGCCTGGGACCTATATAATGAAAAACTGTTTTTT.

The genes are TRBV12-5 and TRBJ2-5; no clear D gene. V lost 1 base and J lost 1, with 7 bases in between. The CDR3 runs to 14 residues. Germline CDR1 is LGHNT and CDR2 is FRNRAP. The CDR3 DNA reads TGTGCTAGTGGTTTGGCCCTGATCCAAGAGACCCAGTACTTC. Protein: CASGLALIQETQYF.

This clonotype showed up just a few times. This chain joins TRBV25-1 and TRBJ2-7, with D uncertain. This CDR3 comprises 12 residues. Germline V gives CDR1 MGHDK, CDR2 SYGVNS. Between the trimmed V and J ends, which lost 8 bases and 2 bases, there was a span of 10 bases. CDR3 amino acids: CASFSRAYEQYF. CDR3 DNA: TGTGCCAGCTTCAGCAGAGCCTACGAGCAGTACTTC.

This chain connects TRBV12-3 or TRBV12-4 to TRBJ2-7; D uncertain. The V and J ends lost 5 bases and 2 bases respectively, with 13 bases between them. The CDR3 totals 14 residues. The CDR3 sequence: CASSVEAGPYEQYF. CDR3 sequence (DNA): TGTGCCAGCAGTGTAGAGGCCGGCCCCTACGAGCAGTACTTC.

The chain links TRBV6-1 to TRBJ2-1; D not certain. The length of the CDR3 is 11 residues. The V and J ends lost 11 bases and 12 bases respectively, with 17 bases between them. CDR1 MNHNS and CDR2 SASEGT come from the germline V gene. The CDR3 loop reads CAVFQEIWQFF. Here the CDR3 DNA reads TGTGCCGTATTCCAAGAAATATGGCAGTTCTTC.

The chain carries TRBV20-1 and TRBJ1-2; TRBD1 is a possible D gene (6 bases). Germline CDR1 is DFQATT and CDR2 is SNEGSKA (reference sequence). Trimming cost V 5 bases and J 2 bases, with 15 bases left between them. The CDR3 loop spans 14 amino acids. Here the CDR3 reads CSAGGGRENYGYTF. The DNA of the CDR3 is TGCAGTGCTGGGGGGGGCAGGGAAAACTATGGCTACACCTTC.